What follows are 11 T cell receptor beta chains derived from one specimen sequenced in a study of cytomegalovirus exposure and HLA in healthy donors. The PCR used 60 Vbeta and 13 Jbeta primers. The data were produced by immunoSEQ multiplex PCR, yet TCRdb's version contains in-frame clones alone and is incomplete. In the table there are about 170,000 clones, over 70% of which are singletons. Input material: PBMCs. The receptors here all came from a female donor in good health and CMV-seronegative.

The chain couples TRBV28 to TRBJ1-1, with a weak D call TRBD1 (5 bases). Germline V gene lookup returns CDR1 MDHEN and CDR2 SYDVKM. CDR3 length: 14 amino acids. V lost 6 bases and J 4 bases, leaving 15 bases between the germline ends. CDR3 protein: CASSAPTGPTEAFF. The CDR3 DNA follows: TGTGCCAGCAGCGCTCCTACAGGCCCCACTGAAGCTTTCTTT.

The J gene is TRBJ1-2, the V gene TRBV7-6; 9 positions agree with TRBD1. Germline lookup yields CDR1 SGHVS and CDR2 FNYEAQ. The CDR3 sequence is 17 residues long. J gave up 1 base and V 5 bases, and 11 bases lay outside the gene matches. The DNA for the CDR3 is TGTGCCAGCAGCCCGACGACAGGGGGAACCCTTAACTATGGCTACACCTTC. It specifies CASSPTTGGTLNYGYTF.

The chain is built from TRBV30 and TRBJ2-5, with D tentatively TRBD2 (7 bases). The CDR3 loop spans 14 amino acids. Trimming removed 8 bases from V and 5 bases from J, with 21 bases in between. Germline V CDR1 and CDR2: GTSNPN, SVGIG (reference sequence). The CDR3 reads CAGGRRGGAETQYF. CDR3 in DNA: TGTGCCGGGGGTCGGAGGGGGGGCGCGGAGACCCAGTACTTC.

The sample holds a few counts of this clone. The rearrangement links TRBV28 to TRBJ2-3; D is possibly TRBD2 (7 bases). Trimming took 2 bases from V and 2 from J, leaving 17 bases between them. This CDR3 contains 17 residues. CDR1 and CDR2 from the germline V gene are MDHEN and SYDVKM. The CDR3, as DNA: TGTGCCAGCAGTTTAGGCCTCGGTGGGGGGGCCACAGATACGCAGTATTTT. This gives the protein CASSLGLGGGATDTQYF.

This chain joins TRBV28 and TRBJ2-7; TRBD1 agrees at 10 bases. This CDR3 region has 14 residues. Germline V gives CDR1 MDHEN, CDR2 SYDVKM. The ends lost 7 bases at V and 3 bases at J; junction bases unmatched: 6. The CDR3 region is CASTGQGFYYEQYF. The CDR3 DNA follows: TGTGCCAGCACGGGACAGGGGTTCTACTACGAGCAGTACTTC. The full variable domain, with the rest looked up from reference TRBV28 and TRBJ2-7, is DVKVTQSSRYLVKRTGEKVFLECVQDMDHENMFWYRQDPGLGLRLIYFSYDVKMKEKGDIPEGYSVSREKKERFSLILESASTNQTSMYLCASTGQGFYYEQYFGPGTRLTVT.

This clone was seen a few times. V gene TRBV7-9 combines with J gene TRBJ1-2; D is unclear. The ends were cut back, 5 bases at V and 5 bases at J, with 12 bases in the middle. The germline V gene has CDR1 SEHNR and CDR2 FQNEAQ (reference sequence). The CDR3 contains 13 residues. CDR3 loop: CASSLDNGYGYTF. In nucleotides, the CDR3 is TGTGCCAGCAGCCTAGACAATGGTTATGGCTACACCTTC.

This clone was seen a few times. The rearrangement joins TRBV30 to TRBJ1-3, with 9 positions matching TRBD1. Germline CDR1 reads GTSNPN; CDR2 reads SVGIG (reference sequence). With 7 bases clipped from V and 0 bases from J, the junction kept 13 bases outside the gene matches. The length of the CDR3 is 17 residues. CDR3: CAFRVRDRAFSGNTIYF. CDR3 DNA sequence: TGTGCCTTCCGGGTTAGGGACAGGGCCTTCTCTGGAAACACCATATATTTT.

V usage is TRBV6-6 and J usage is TRBJ1-1; D is unclear. Germline CDR1 and CDR2: MNHNY and SVGAGI (reference sequence). The CDR3 is made up of 14 amino acids. Deletions cut 0 bases from V and 0 bases from J, with 5 bases between. CDR3 in amino acids: CASSYSHMNTEAFF. The CDR3 DNA is TGTGCCAGCAGTTACTCACATATGAACACTGAAGCTTTCTTT.

The gene calls are TRBV28 and TRBJ2-6; 9 bases agree with TRBD1. Germline V gene lookup returns CDR1 MDHEN and CDR2 SYDVKM. This CDR3 is 20 amino acids long. With 5 bases clipped from V and 0 bases from J, the junction kept 14 bases outside the gene matches. The CDR3 DNA reads as TGTGCCAGCAGTCTAGTCGGGGACAGGGAAAGGCACTCTGGGGCCAACGTCCTGACTTTC. Translated, it gives CASSLVGDRERHSGANVLTF.

The rearrangement uses TRBV14 and TRBJ2-1; a possible D gene is TRBD2 (5 bases). This CDR3 contains 14 residues. CDR1 SGHDN and CDR2 FVKESK come from the germline V gene. The V gene lost 0 bases and the J gene lost 3 bases, with 6 bases spanning the gap. The CDR3 DNA sequence: TGTGCCAGCAGCCAAGACACTAGCTACAATGAGCAGTTCTTC. Translating gives CASSQDTSYNEQFF. Together with reference TRBV14 and TRBJ2-1, the CDR3 gives the full variable domain: EAGVTQFPSHSVIEKGQTVTLRCDPISGHDNLYWYRRVMGKEIKFLLHFVKESKQDESGMPNNRFLAERTGGTYSTLKVQPAELEDSGVYFCASSQDTSYNEQFFGPGTRLTVL.

This chain joins TRBV7-8 and TRBJ2-7; perhaps TRBD2 as D (7 bases). V was trimmed by 6 bases and J by 7 bases, leaving 10 bases between them. The CDR3 spans 11 residues. Germline-derived CDR1 and CDR2 are SGHVS and FQNEAQ. The CDR3 protein is CASRGGGEQYF. In DNA, the CDR3 is TGTGCCAGCAGGGGAGGGGGGGAGCAGTACTTC. The full variable domain, in which reference TRBV7-8 and TRBJ2-7 provide the parts outside the CDR3, is GAGVSQSPRYKVAKRGQDVALRCDPISGHVSLFWYQQALGQGPEFLTYFQNEAQLDKSGLPSDRFFAERPEGSVSTLKIQRTQQEDSAVYLCASRGGGEQYFGPGTRLTVT.